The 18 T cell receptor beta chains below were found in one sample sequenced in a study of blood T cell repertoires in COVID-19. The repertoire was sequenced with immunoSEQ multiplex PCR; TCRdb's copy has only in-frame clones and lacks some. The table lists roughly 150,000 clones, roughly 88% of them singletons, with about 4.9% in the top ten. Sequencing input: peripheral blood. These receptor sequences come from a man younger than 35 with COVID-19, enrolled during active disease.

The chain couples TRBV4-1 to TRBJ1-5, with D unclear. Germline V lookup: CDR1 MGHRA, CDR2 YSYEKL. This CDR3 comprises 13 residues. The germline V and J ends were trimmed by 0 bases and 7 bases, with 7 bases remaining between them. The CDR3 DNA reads TGCGCCAGCAGCCAAGATCTACGCCAGCCCCAGCATTTT. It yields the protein CASSQDLRQPQHF.

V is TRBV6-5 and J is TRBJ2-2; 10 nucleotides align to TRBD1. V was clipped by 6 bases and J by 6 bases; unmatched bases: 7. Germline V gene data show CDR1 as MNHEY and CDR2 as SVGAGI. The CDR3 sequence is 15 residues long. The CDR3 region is CASRAGTGDAGELFF. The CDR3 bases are TGTGCCAGCAGAGCCGGGACAGGGGACGCCGGGGAGCTGTTTTTT.

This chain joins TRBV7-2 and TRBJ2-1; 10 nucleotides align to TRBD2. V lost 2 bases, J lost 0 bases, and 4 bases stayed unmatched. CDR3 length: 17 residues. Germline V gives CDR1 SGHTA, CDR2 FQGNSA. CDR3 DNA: TGTGCCAGCAGCTTATTACTAGCGGGACTCTCCTACAATGAGCAGTTCTTC. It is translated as CASSLLLAGLSYNEQFF.

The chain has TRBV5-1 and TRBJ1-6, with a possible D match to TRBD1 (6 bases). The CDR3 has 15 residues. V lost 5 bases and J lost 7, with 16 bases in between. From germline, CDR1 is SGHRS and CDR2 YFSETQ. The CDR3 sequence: CASRKRLTGNSPLHF. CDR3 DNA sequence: TGCGCCAGCAGAAAGAGGTTAACAGGGAATTCACCCCTCCACTTT.

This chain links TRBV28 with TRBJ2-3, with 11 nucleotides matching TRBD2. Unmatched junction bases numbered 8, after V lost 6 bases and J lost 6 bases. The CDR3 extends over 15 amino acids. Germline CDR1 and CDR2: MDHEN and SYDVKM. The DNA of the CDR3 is TGTGCCAGCAGCCGCGGACTAGCGGGTTGGGATACGCAGTATTTT. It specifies CASSRGLAGWDTQYF.

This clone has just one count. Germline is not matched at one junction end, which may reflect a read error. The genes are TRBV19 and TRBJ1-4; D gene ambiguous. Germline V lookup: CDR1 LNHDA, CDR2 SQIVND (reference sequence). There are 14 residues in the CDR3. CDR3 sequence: CASSIGLANEKLLF. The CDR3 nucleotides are TGTGCCAGTAGTATTGGATTAGCTAATGAAAAACTGCTTTTT.

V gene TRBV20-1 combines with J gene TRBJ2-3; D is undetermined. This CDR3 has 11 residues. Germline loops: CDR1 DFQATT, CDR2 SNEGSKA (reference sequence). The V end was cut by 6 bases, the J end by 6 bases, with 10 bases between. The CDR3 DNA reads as TGCAGTGCCTCCCTGGGCGATACGCAGTATTTT. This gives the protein CSASLGDTQYF.

CDR3 amino acids: CASRLAWAGGYEQYF. CDR3 DNA: TGTGCAAGTCGCTTAGCGTGGGCAGGGGGTTACGAGCAGTACTTC. The V and J genes are TRBV12-2 and TRBJ2-7; no check of the table's D call, TRBD1, against the DNA was made. TRBV12-2 is deemed a pseudogene. The CDR3 totals 15 residues.

CDR3 in DNA: TGTGCCAGCAGCGCAGGGAATGAGCAGTTCTTC. This codes for CASSAGNEQFF. The V call is TRBV7-6, the J call TRBJ2-1; tentatively, D is TRBD1 (5 bases). V lost 5 bases to trimming and J lost 7 bases, with 6 bases between them. The germline V gene has CDR1 SGHVS and CDR2 FNYEAQ. CDR3 length: 11 amino acids. The variable domain in full, with the rest retrieved from reference TRBV7-6 and TRBJ2-1, is GAGVSQSPRYKVTKRGQDVALRCDPISGHVSLYWYRQALGQGPEFLTYFNYEAQQDKSGLPNDRFSAERPEGSISTLTIQRTEQRDSAMYRCASSAGNEQFFGPGTRLTVL.

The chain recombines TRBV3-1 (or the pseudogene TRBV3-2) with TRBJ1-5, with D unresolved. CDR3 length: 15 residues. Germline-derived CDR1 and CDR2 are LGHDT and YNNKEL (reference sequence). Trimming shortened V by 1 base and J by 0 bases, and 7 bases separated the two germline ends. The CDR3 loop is CASSQVMSSNQPQHF. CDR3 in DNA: TGTGCCAGCAGCCAAGTTATGAGTAGCAATCAGCCCCAGCATTTT.

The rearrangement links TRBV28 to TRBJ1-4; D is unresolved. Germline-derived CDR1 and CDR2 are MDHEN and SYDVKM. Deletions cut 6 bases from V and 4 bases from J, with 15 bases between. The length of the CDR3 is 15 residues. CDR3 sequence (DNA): TGTGCCAGCAGACCCCGGGTAGGACTTAATGAAAAACTGTTTTTT. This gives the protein CASRPRVGLNEKLFF.

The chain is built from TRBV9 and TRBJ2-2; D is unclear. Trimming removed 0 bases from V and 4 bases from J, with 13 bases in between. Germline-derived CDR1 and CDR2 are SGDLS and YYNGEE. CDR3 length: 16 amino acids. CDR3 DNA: TGTGCCAGCAGCGTAGGTGGCCGACTCTCCACCGGGGAGCTGTTTTTT. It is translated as CASSVGGRLSTGELFF.

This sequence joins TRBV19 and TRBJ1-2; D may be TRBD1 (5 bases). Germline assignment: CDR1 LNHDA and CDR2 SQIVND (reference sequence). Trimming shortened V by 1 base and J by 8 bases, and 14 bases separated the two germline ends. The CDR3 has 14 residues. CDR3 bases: TGTGCCAGTAGTATAGGGGGCAGGGCGATCGGCTACACCTTC. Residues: CASSIGGRAIGYTF.

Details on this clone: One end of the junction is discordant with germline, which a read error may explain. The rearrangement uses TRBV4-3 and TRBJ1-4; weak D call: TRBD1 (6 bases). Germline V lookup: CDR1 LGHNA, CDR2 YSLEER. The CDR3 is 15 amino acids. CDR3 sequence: CASSQGGQPNEKLLF. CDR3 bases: TGCGCCAGCAGCCAAGGGGGGCAGCCCAATGAAAAACTGCTTTTT.

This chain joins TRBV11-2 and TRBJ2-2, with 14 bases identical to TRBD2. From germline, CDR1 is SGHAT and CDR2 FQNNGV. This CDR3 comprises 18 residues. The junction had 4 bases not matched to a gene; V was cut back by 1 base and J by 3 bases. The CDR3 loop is CASSLGGLAGVDTGELFF. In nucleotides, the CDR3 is TGTGCCAGCAGCTTAGGGGGACTAGCGGGAGTGGACACCGGGGAGCTGTTTTTT.

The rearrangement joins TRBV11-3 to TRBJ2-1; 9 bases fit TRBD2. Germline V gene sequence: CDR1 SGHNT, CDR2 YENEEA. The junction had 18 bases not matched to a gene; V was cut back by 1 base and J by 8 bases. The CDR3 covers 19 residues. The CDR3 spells CASSLVGGGGRADVDEQFF. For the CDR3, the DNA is TGTGCCAGCAGCTTAGTAGGCGGAGGCGGGAGGGCCGACGTGGATGAGCAGTTCTTC.

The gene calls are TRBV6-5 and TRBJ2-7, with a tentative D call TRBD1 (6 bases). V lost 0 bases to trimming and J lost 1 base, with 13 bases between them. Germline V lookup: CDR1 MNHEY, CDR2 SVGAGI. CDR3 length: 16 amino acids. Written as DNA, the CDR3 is TGTGCCAGCAGTTACTCGAGGGGGAGTAGTTCCTACGAGCAGTACTTC. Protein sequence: CASSYSRGSSSYEQYF.

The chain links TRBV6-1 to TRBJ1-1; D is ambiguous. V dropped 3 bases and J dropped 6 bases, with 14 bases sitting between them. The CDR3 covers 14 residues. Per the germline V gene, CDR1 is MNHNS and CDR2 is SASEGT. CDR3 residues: CASSDRIQVAEAFF. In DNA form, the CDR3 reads TGTGCCAGCAGTGATCGCATTCAGGTAGCTGAAGCTTTCTTT.